This TCR beta chain was sequenced for a study of shared clonotypes between healthy human individuals. Findings and caveats of the study: Enrolling few donors narrowed the genetic and exposure-history diversity that was represented.

Generated by immunoSEQ multiplex PCR, the TCRdb table keeps only in-frame clones and is missing some. Among under 700,000 clones listed, 95% were seen once. The naive CD8 fraction comprised CD45RO-negative cells positively selected for CCR7 and excluded terminally differentiated effector memory CD45RA+ cells. CDR3 size: 14 residues. The germline V gene encodes CDR1 PRHDT and CDR2 FYEKMQ (reference sequence). J lost 7 bases, V lost 6 bases, and 11 bases had no gene match. With respect to this clone: What it binds is unknown.

The chain carries TRBV13 and TRBJ1-2; 7 bases align to TRBD1. The origin of this receptor is a woman in her twenties or thirties in good health. Sequencing used naive CD8+ T cells sorted from blood. CDR3 in DNA: TGTGCCAGCAGTAACCACAGGGGTGCAGTTGGCTACACCTTC. This translates into CASSNHRGAVGYTF.